One sample yielded the 32 T cell receptor beta chains listed below, sequenced in a study of shared clonotypes between healthy human individuals. Clones were read by immunoSEQ multiplex PCR, and TCRdb kept only the in-frame ones, dropping some. There are over a million clones in the sample; about three quarters occur only once, and approximately 1.5% lies in the top ten. The sample was memory CD4+ T cells sorted from blood. The subset here: CD45RA-negative fraction. Every receptor here comes from a young man in good health.

About this clone: One end of the junction varies from germline; a read error may be responsible. The chain carries TRBV5-5 and TRBJ2-7; D gene uncertain. This CDR3 comprises 13 residues. Germline CDR1 and CDR2: SGHKS and YYEKEE (reference sequence). The CDR3 spells CASSLALQDGGHF. The CDR3 nucleotides read TGTGCCAGCAGCTTGGCCCTTCAGGATGGCGGACACTTC.

The chain joins TRBV7-2 to TRBJ2-7, with TRBD1 matching 8 bases. Germline CDR1 is SGHTA and CDR2 is FQGNSA. Germline trimming cut 3 bases from V and 4 bases from J; bases unmatched to any gene: 5. The CDR3 runs 14 residues. The CDR3 DNA is TGTGCCAGCAGCTTGCAGGGGGCGCGTTACGAGCAGTACTTC. Protein product: CASSLQGARYEQYF. Full variable domain (remainder filled in from reference TRBV7-2 and TRBJ2-7): GAGVSQSPSNKVTEKGKDVELRCDPISGHTALYWYRQSLGQGLEFLIYFQGNSAPDKSGLPSDRFSAERTGGSVSTLTIQRTQQEDSAVYLCASSLQGARYEQYFGPGTRLTVT.

V is TRBV9 and J is TRBJ2-1; 10 nucleotides align to TRBD2. Germline assignment: CDR1 SGDLS and CDR2 YYNGEE. The CDR3 totals 14 residues. V trimming: 4 bases; J trimming: 6 bases; junction bases outside the gene matches: 4. CDR3 amino acids: CASSSAGGLNEQFF. CDR3 bases: TGTGCCAGCAGCTCAGCGGGAGGGCTCAATGAGCAGTTCTTC.

On this clone: At the DNA level, this CDR3 is encoded by other sequences in the same sample as well. CDR3 sequence (DNA): TGTGCCAGCAGTGACAGGGTGGGTGAAGCTTTCTTT. This translates into CASSDRVGEAFF. The rearrangement links TRBV6-4 to TRBJ1-1; no clear D. The V gene's germline CDR1 is MRHNA and CDR2 SNTAGT. The CDR3 is 12 residues long. V was cut by 2 bases and J by 7 bases, with 8 bases left in between.

In DNA, the CDR3 is TGCGCCAGCAGCTTGGCCTCCGGGACAGAGAATGAAAAACTGTTTTTT. This gives the protein CASSLASGTENEKLFF. This sequence joins TRBV5-1 and TRBJ1-4; 7 bases map to TRBD1. The J segment lost 5 bases and the V segment lost 0 bases, leaving 7 bases of the junction unmatched. Germline CDR1 and CDR2: SGHRS and YFSETQ. CDR3 length: 16 amino acids. Looking up the rest from reference TRBV5-1 and TRBJ1-4 gives the full variable domain: KAGVTQTPRYLIKTRGQQVTLSCSPISGHRSVSWYQQTPGQGLQFLFEYFSETQRNKGNFPGRFSGRQFSNSRSEMNVSTLELGDSALYLCASSLASGTENEKLFFGSGTQLSVL.

The rearrangement links TRBV19 to TRBJ1-6; no clear D. The V and J ends lost 3 bases and 8 bases respectively, with 8 bases between them. There are 13 residues in the CDR3. Per germline, CDR1 LNHDA and CDR2 SQIVND (reference sequence). The CDR3 is CASSISPDSPLHF. The CDR3, as DNA: TGTGCCAGTAGTATTTCCCCAGATTCACCCCTCCACTTT. The entire variable domain, with the rest obtained from reference TRBV19 and TRBJ1-6, is as follows: DGGITQSPKYLFRKEGQNVTLSCEQNLNHDAMYWYRQDPGQGLRLIYYSQIVNDFQKGDIAEGYSVSREKKESFPLTVTSAQKNPTAFYLCASSISPDSPLHFGNGTRLTVT.

About this clone itself: A junction boundary mismatches the germline segment, possibly from a read error. This same CDR3 is encoded by further DNA sequences in the sample. DNA for the CDR3: TGCGCCAGCAGCTTCACAGGGAACCCTGAAGCTTTCTTT. Residues: CASSFTGNPEAFF. The chain couples TRBV5-1 to TRBJ1-1; D is perhaps TRBD1 (6 bases). The CDR3 loop spans 13 amino acids. CDR1 is SGHRS, CDR2 YFSETQ, per germline.

This clone turned up a few times. The chain couples TRBV18 to TRBJ2-1, with 8 bases identical to TRBD1. Trimming removed 6 bases from V and 3 bases from J; junction bases left unmatched: 7. This CDR3 contains 15 residues. The germline gives CDR1 KGHSH, CDR2 LQKENI. This CDR3 is CASSPRGQDYNEQFF. The CDR3 DNA sequence: TGTGCCAGCTCTCCAAGGGGACAGGACTACAATGAGCAGTTCTTC.

The chain joins TRBV28 to TRBJ1-2; D is uncertain. This CDR3 has 14 residues. CDR1 and CDR2 (germline): MDHEN, SYDVKM. V was pared by 7 bases and J by 8 bases, with 20 bases between. CDR3 amino acids: CASTPAVGWRGYTF. The CDR3, as DNA: TGTGCCAGCACCCCCGCAGTAGGGTGGAGAGGCTACACCTTC.

The J gene is TRBJ2-5, the V gene TRBV18; the match to TRBD1 covers 8 bases. This CDR3 has 13 amino acids. V trimming: 9 bases; J trimming: 1 base; junction bases outside the gene matches: 4. The germline V gene encodes CDR1 KGHSH and CDR2 LQKENI. CDR3 protein: CASRTGSQETQYF. Written as DNA, the CDR3 is TGTGCCAGTAGGACAGGGAGCCAAGAGACCCAGTACTTC.

A word on this clone: This CDR3 is also generated by other DNA sequences in the sample. The gene calls are TRBV10-3 and TRBJ2-3; possible D gene TRBD2, 6 bases. The germline V and J ends were trimmed by 2 bases and 2 bases, with 8 bases remaining between them. Per the germline V gene, CDR1 is ENHRY and CDR2 is SYGVKD. The CDR3 sequence is 14 residues long. The chain's CDR3 is CAISEGGNTDTQYF. In DNA form, the CDR3 reads TGTGCCATCAGTGAGGGGGGGAACACAGATACGCAGTATTTT.

This clone showed up many times. This chain joins TRBV7-2 and TRBJ2-4; D not resolved. Trimming took 7 bases from V and 3 from J, leaving 13 bases between them. The CDR3 runs 14 residues. Germline CDR1 and CDR2: SGHTA and FQGNSA. CDR3 DNA sequence: TGTGCCAGCAAGGGAACGGAAAGCAAAAACATTCAGTACTTC. It yields the protein CASKGTESKNIQYF.

The chain joins TRBV28 to TRBJ2-2, with TRBD1 matching 9 bases. The CDR3 loop spans 16 amino acids. CDR1 is MDHEN and CDR2 is SYDVKM in the germline V gene. V was clipped by 9 bases and J by 1 base; unmatched bases: 9. CDR3 DNA sequence: TGTGCCAGTATCCATGGGGGACAGGGGAACACCGGGGAGCTGTTTTTT. Translated, it gives CASIHGGQGNTGELFF.

V usage is TRBV18 and J usage is TRBJ1-1; D gene uncertain. The CDR3 spans 15 residues. V lost 3 bases to trimming and J lost 1 base, with 12 bases between them. In germline, CDR1 is KGHSH, CDR2 LQKENI. CDR3 loop: CASSPPEGGNTEAFF. CDR3 coding DNA: TGTGCCAGCTCACCTCCTGAGGGAGGGAACACTGAAGCTTTCTTT.

The genes are TRBV10-3 and TRBJ2-1; D is ambiguous. Trimming took 4 bases from V and 7 from J, leaving 14 bases between them. The germline V gene has CDR1 ENHRY and CDR2 SYGVKD. The CDR3 is 14 amino acids. The CDR3 DNA is TGTGCCATCAGTGCCCCGGAGTCCGGGAATGAGCAGTTCTTC. Translated, it gives CAISAPESGNEQFF.

The gene calls are TRBV25-1 and TRBJ1-1; no firm D call. Trimming removed 1 base at V and 7 bases at J, with 13 bases between. Germline-derived CDR1 and CDR2 are MGHDK and SYGVNS. This CDR3 region has 14 residues. CDR3 amino acids: CASSEFGGRNEAFF. The CDR3 region has the DNA TGTGCCAGCAGTGAATTTGGTGGTAGGAATGAAGCTTTCTTT.

The chain recombines TRBV5-1 with TRBJ2-1; TRBD2 aligns across 7 bases. V gave up 0 bases and J gave up 4 bases; unmatched junction bases: 7. The CDR3 is 16 amino acids. Germline CDR1 is SGHRS and CDR2 is YFSETQ. The CDR3 DNA reads as TGCGCCAGCAGCTTGGCCGGGACTACCCATTACAATGAGCAGTTCTTC. Its protein product is CASSLAGTTHYNEQFF.

Worth noting for this clone: Within the sample, other DNA sequences also encode this same CDR3. CDR3 coding DNA: TGCGCCAGCAGCCGGGGGACAGCTTACGAGCAGTACTTC. It yields the protein CASSRGTAYEQYF. This chain connects TRBV5-1 to TRBJ2-7; D possibly corresponds to TRBD1 (7 bases). Trimming cost V 4 bases and J 4 bases, with 12 bases left between them. Germline V gene sequence: CDR1 SGHRS, CDR2 YFSETQ. The length of the CDR3 is 13 residues.

The chain recombines TRBV2 with TRBJ2-2; TRBD2 might be the D (7 bases). The CDR3 spans 16 residues. Germline CDR1 SNHLY, CDR2 FYNNEI. V lost 6 bases and J lost 5, with 19 bases in between. The CDR3 sequence is CASREYGGALTGELFF. The CDR3 region has the DNA TGTGCCAGCAGGGAGTATGGGGGGGCCCTGACCGGGGAGCTGTTTTTT. The variable domain in full, completed from reference TRBV2 and TRBJ2-2, reads EPEVTQTPSHQVTQMGQEVILRCVPISNHLYFYWYRQILGQKVEFLVSFYNNEISEKSEIFDDQFSVERPDGSNFTLKIRSTKLEDSAMYFCASREYGGALTGELFFGEGSRLTVL.

This clone has a handful of counts. A much bigger clone sits one base away, suggesting this may be a read error. The rearrangement links TRBV7-9 to TRBJ1-5, with D uncertain. CDR1 is SEHNR, CDR2 FQNEAQ, per germline (reference sequence). The CDR3 length is 13 residues. Trimming pared 1 base from V and 6 bases from J, leaving 7 bases between. CDR3 region: CASSLGVTQPQHF. Written as DNA, the CDR3 is TGTGCCAGCAGCTTAGGAGTTACTCAGCCCCAGCATTTT.

The chain employs TRBV10-3 and TRBJ1-2, with a weak D call TRBD1 (5 bases). Trimming shortened V by 4 bases and J by 5 bases, and 14 bases separated the two germline ends. CDR1 and CDR2 from the germline V gene are ENHRY and SYGVKD. This CDR3 is built from 14 residues. This chain's CDR3 is CAISGDGSWYGYTF. Written as DNA, the CDR3 is TGTGCCATCAGTGGGGACGGTTCGTGGTATGGCTACACCTTC.

V gene TRBV16 combines with J gene TRBJ2-7; a possible D gene is TRBD1 (6 bases). Germline loops: CDR1 KGHSY, CDR2 FQNENV. The CDR3 extends over 13 amino acids. Trimming took 0 bases from V and 5 from J, leaving 8 bases between them. In DNA, the CDR3 is TGTGCCAGCAGCCAATCAGGACAGCACGAGCAGTACTTC. Residues: CASSQSGQHEQYF.

A few counts support this clone. This rearrangement joins TRBV28 to TRBJ1-2, with a possible D match to TRBD1 (5 bases). Germline-derived CDR1 and CDR2 are MDHEN and SYDVKM. Trimming stripped 4 bases from V and 7 bases from J, with 19 bases between. This CDR3 is built from 15 residues. The CDR3 nucleotides read TGTGCCAGCAGTTCTCCTTATGGGGGGTCCGCTGGCTACACCTTC. Its protein is CASSSPYGGSAGYTF.

This clone was counted a single time. The V gene is TRBV5-1, the J gene TRBJ2-2; 9 nucleotides align to TRBD1. V was pared by 3 bases and J by 7 bases, with 10 bases of the junction left unmatched. CDR1 and CDR2 (germline): SGHRS, YFSETQ. The CDR3 runs to 16 residues. Here the CDR3 reads CASSSGQGPPSGELFF. CDR3 coding DNA: TGCGCCAGCAGCTCGGGACAGGGTCCCCCCAGCGGGGAGCTGTTTTTT.

This clone occurred a few times. The chain uses TRBV2 and TRBJ2-7, with D possibly being TRBD1 or TRBD2 (6 bases each). The CDR3 is made up of 14 amino acids. V lost 7 bases and J lost 6, with 19 bases in between. Germline loops: CDR1 SNHLY, CDR2 FYNNEI. The CDR3 DNA is TGTGCCAGCATGAGGGGGGCATTTCCCTCCGAGCAGTACTTC. It translates to CASMRGAFPSEQYF.

The rearrangement joins TRBV6-1 to TRBJ2-1, with 9 bases lining up with TRBD1. Germline CDR1 is MNHNS and CDR2 is SASEGT. Trimming took 9 bases from V and 8 from J; bases not matched to a gene: 11. CDR3 size: 14 residues. The CDR3 spells CASLTGQGRYEQFF. The CDR3 bases are TGTGCCAGTTTAACGGGACAGGGAAGGTATGAGCAGTTCTTC.

This clone was seen more than once but under ten times. The CDR3 reads CASSLAGGNTDTQYF. The CDR3 bases are TGTGCCAGCAGTCTAGCGGGAGGCAACACAGATACGCAGTATTTT. V is TRBV6-4 and J is TRBJ2-3, with 11 bases matching TRBD2. The CDR3 covers 15 residues. Germline CDR1 MRHNA, CDR2 SNTAGT. J was trimmed by 2 bases and V by 5 bases; bases with no gene match: 3.

V is TRBV5-4 and J is TRBJ2-5; 13 positions agree with TRBD2. The CDR3 sequence is 16 residues long. After removal of 4 bases from V and 2 bases from J, the junction contained 5 bases not matched to a gene. Germline V gives CDR1 SGHNT, CDR2 YYREEE (reference sequence). Here the CDR3 DNA reads TGTGCCAGCAGCGTCCCGGGACTAGCGGGGCAAGAGACCCAGTACTTC. This translates into CASSVPGLAGQETQYF.

The rearrangement uses TRBV6-6 and TRBJ1-1; tentatively, D is TRBD1 (6 bases). Germline CDR1 and CDR2: MNHNY and SVGAGI (reference sequence). V lost 5 bases, J lost 5 bases, and 9 bases lay in between. This CDR3 contains 12 residues. CDR3 sequence: CASSPGTTEAFF. The CDR3 bases are TGTGCCAGCAGTCCGGGGACAACTGAAGCTTTCTTT.

This clone was found a few times. The same CDR3 is also encoded by other DNA sequences in this sample. The chain joins TRBV2 to TRBJ1-3; 8 nucleotides agree with TRBD1. CDR3 length: 15 amino acids. Germline CDR1 and CDR2: SNHLY and FYNNEI. The ends lost 4 bases at V and 0 bases at J; junction bases unmatched: 2. CDR3 sequence: CASSAGQGSGNTIYF. CDR3 nucleotides: TGTGCCAGCAGTGCCGGACAGGGCTCTGGAAACACCATATATTTT.

The chain carries TRBV18 and TRBJ2-1, with 11 bases that match TRBD2. The CDR3 sequence is 15 residues long. Trimming cost V 8 bases and J 3 bases; bases outside gene matches: 6. Germline V lookup: CDR1 KGHSH, CDR2 LQKENI. The CDR3 sequence: CASRRGTSGYNEQFF. The CDR3 DNA follows: TGTGCCAGCAGACGAGGGACTAGCGGCTACAATGAGCAGTTCTTC.

This chain uses TRBV6-1 with TRBJ2-7; tentative D call: TRBD1 (5 bases). Trimming pared 1 base from V and 2 bases from J, leaving 15 bases between. This CDR3 is built from 16 residues. Germline CDR1 MNHNS, CDR2 SASEGT. The CDR3 nucleotides are TGTGCCAGCAGTGAAGGTGGCAGGGTATTCGCCTACGAGCAGTACTTC. Its translation is CASSEGGRVFAYEQYF.